This entry features one TCR beta chain sequence. Germline-derived CDR1 and CDR2 are SGHAT and FQNNGV. The CDR3 totals 14 residues. Germline trimming cut 5 bases from V and 8 bases from J; bases unmatched to any gene: 6. This sample stems from a study of blood T cell repertoires in COVID-19. Profiled with immunoSEQ multiplex PCR; TCRdb holds only in-frame clones, not every one. The repertoire has some 200,000 clones, approximately 80% of them found once; the top ten carry 12%. The source material was PBMCs or T cells enriched from blood (not recorded which). The TCR sequence derives from a man in his forties who had recovered from COVID-19. The V and J genes are TRBV11-2 and TRBJ2-4; 10 bases agree with TRBD1. CDR3 region: CASSRQGAVDIQYF. The DNA of the CDR3 is TGTGCCAGCAGCCGACAGGGGGCCGTGGACATTCAGTACTTC.